A selection of T cell receptor beta chains follows, all from one sample in a study of T cell responses to AZD1222 COVID-19 vaccine. Profiling relied on immunoSEQ multiplex PCR, and the TCRdb table lists in-frame clones only, not all of them. The table includes 100,000 to 150,000 clones, around 90% detected once. The sequences come from peripheral blood, collected on day 0 of MenACWY control vaccination. The receptors were sampled from an adult in good health. Each CDR3 is given with its conserved first and last residue. D genes are given only for firm matches. The listing skips clone size in some rows; elsewhere it reads once, few, many or a size class.

V gene	J gene	D gene	clone size	CDR3 protein
TRBV28	TRBJ2-7	TRBD1	-	CASSVGTGYEQYF
TRBV20-1	TRBJ2-7	-	-	CSARPSYEQYF
TRBV11-2	TRBJ2-4	-	once	CASSSEDSGTTLAKNIQYF
TRBV5-1	TRBJ2-5	TRBD1	-	CASSLADRAETQYF
TRBV7-2	TRBJ2-7	-	-	CASSLLASLYEQYF
TRBV6-2/TRBV6-3	TRBJ1-1	-	-	CASSQGTEAFF
TRBV15	TRBJ2-2	-	-	CATSSSPVSNTGELFF
TRBV6-5	TRBJ2-7	TRBD2	-	CASRGGRDNSYEQYF
TRBV28	TRBJ1-6	-	-	CASSEQTYNSPLHF
TRBV9	TRBJ1-2	-	-	CASSAPHENYGYTF
TRBV28	TRBJ2-2	TRBD2	few	CASSFQRLAGGAFANTGELFF
TRBV28	TRBJ2-2	TRBD2	once	CASSPAHLTSVAGELFF
TRBV21-1	TRBJ2-2	-	-	CASSKRWGTGGTGELFF
TRBV6-2/TRBV6-3	TRBJ2-3	-	-	CASSYRGLDSTDTQYF
TRBV14	TRBJ1-1	TRBD1	-	CASSLGQGAKGTEAFF
TRBV6-2/TRBV6-3	TRBJ1-2	TRBD1	-	CASSEAGTGVVSDGYTF
TRBV3-1/TRBV3-2	TRBJ2-7	-	-	CASSPAHRVAYEQYF
TRBV21-1	TRBJ1-5	-	-	CASSSQNQPQHF
TRBV28	TRBJ2-7	-	-	CASSLSGPDEQYF
TRBV4-1	TRBJ1-2	TRBD1	few	CASSMTGSIDGYTF
TRBV27	TRBJ2-1	TRBD2	-	CASLPRTSGSAYNEQFF
TRBV7-3	TRBJ2-2	-	once	CASSLATGPGELFF
TRBV19	TRBJ2-1	-	-	CASSIMGDNEQFF
TRBV6-4	TRBJ1-5	-	-	CASSDSTDGNQPQHF
TRBV7-9	TRBJ2-1	TRBD2	-	CATRRASGGVYNEQFF
TRBV12-5	TRBJ1-1	-	-	CASGGGLNTEAFF
TRBV6-5	TRBJ2-3	-	few	CASSPPGRRTDTQYF
TRBV29-1	TRBJ2-7	-	-	CSVEDPAGLPYEQYF
TRBV2	TRBJ2-3	TRBD2	once	CASRGTSGGDTDTQYF
TRBV15	TRBJ2-4	-	-	CATSNPRLAKNIQYF
TRBV5-8	TRBJ1-2	TRBD1	few	CASSLDRGLGGYTF